This T cell receptor beta chain was recovered during a study of cytotoxic CD8 clonotypes in ibrutinib-treated CLL. Per the germline V gene, CDR1 is MGHRA and CDR2 is YSYEKL. The CDR3 is 13 residues long. Trimming stripped 6 bases from V and 9 bases from J, with 12 bases between. Study-level findings and limits: Baseline clonality, higher than in age-matched healthy donors, tracked circulating CD8+ T-cell counts.

Measured with immunoSEQ multiplex PCR; TCRdb has only the in-frame clones, and not every one. Here the sample spans approximately 350,000 clones, 67% being singletons. Comments on this clone: Its antigen is not known.

The receptor was isolated from a human donor with chronic lymphocytic leukemia. Source: PBMCs, taken after 36 months of ibrutinib treatment. The chain uses TRBV4-1 and TRBJ1-6, with D uncertain. The CDR3 here is CASSQVIGSPLHF. DNA for the CDR3: TGCGCCAGCAGTCAGGTAATAGGTTCACCCCTCCACTTT.